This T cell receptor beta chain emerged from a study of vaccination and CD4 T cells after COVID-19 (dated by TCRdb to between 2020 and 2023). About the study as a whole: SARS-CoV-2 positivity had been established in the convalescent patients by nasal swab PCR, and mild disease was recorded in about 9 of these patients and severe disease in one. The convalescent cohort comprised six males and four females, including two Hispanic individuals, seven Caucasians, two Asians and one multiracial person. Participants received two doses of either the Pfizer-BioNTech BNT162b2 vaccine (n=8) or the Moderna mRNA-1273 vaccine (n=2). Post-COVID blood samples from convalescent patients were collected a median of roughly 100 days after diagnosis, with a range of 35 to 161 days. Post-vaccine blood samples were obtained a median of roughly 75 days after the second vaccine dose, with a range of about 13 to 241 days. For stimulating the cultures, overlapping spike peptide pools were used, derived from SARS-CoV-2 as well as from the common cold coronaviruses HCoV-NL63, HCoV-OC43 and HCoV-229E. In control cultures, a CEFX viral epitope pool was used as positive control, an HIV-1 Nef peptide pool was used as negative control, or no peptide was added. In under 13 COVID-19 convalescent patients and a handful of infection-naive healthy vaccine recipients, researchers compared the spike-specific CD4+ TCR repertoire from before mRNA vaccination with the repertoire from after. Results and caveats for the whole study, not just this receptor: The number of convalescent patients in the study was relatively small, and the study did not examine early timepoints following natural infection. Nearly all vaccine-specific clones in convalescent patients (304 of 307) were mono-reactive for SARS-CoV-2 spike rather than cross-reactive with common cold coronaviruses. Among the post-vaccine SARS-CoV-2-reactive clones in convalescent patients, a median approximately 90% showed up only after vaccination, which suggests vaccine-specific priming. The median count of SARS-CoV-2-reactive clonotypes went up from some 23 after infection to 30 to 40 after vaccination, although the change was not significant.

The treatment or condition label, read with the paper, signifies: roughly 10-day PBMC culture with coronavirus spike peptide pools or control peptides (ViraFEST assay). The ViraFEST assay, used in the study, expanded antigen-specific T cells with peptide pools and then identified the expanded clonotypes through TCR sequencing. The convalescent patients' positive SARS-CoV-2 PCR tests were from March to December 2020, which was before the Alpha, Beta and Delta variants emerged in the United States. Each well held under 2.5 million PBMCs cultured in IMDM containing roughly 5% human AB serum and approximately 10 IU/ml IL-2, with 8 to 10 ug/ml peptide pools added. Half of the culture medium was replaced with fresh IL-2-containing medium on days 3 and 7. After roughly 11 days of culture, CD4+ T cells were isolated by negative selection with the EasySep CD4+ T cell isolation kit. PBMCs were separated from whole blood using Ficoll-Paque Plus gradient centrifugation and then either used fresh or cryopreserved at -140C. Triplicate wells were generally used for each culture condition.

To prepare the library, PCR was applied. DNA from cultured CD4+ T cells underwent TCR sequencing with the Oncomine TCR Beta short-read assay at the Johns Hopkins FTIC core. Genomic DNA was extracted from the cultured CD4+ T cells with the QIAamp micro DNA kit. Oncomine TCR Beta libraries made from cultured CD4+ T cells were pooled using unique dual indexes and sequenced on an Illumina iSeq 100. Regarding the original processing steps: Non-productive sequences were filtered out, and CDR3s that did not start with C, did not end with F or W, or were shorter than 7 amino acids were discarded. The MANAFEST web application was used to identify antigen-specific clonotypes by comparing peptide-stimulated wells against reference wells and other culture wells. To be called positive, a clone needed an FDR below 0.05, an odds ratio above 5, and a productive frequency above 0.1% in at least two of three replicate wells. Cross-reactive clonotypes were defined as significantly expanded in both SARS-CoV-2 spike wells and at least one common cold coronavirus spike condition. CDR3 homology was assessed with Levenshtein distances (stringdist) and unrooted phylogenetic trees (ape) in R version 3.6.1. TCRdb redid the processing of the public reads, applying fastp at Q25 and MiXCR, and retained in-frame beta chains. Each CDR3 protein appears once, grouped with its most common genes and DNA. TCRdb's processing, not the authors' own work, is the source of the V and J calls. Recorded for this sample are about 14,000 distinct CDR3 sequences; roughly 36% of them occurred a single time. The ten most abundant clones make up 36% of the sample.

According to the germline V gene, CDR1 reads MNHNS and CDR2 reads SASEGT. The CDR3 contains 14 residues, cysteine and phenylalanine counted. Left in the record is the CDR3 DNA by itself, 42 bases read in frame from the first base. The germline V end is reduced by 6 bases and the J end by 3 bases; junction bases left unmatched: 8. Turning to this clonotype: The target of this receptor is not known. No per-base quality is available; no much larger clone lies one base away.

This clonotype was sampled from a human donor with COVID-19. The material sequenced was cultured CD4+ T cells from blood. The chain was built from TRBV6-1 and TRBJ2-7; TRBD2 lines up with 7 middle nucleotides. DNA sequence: TGTGCCAGCAGCCTTGGGAGGGTAAACTACGAGCAGTACTTC. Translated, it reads CASSLGRVNYEQYF.